The entry below gives a single T cell receptor (beta chain) sequence along with its context. The antigen is unknown. The data were obtained in a study of cytomegalovirus exposure and HLA in healthy donors. Study results and limitations: Sequencing likely generated an artifact that appeared as a cluster of highly shared sequence variants.

Primers included in the PCR were 60 Vbeta and 13 Jbeta primers. The assay was immunoSEQ multiplex PCR, and TCRdb's table has in-frame clones only and misses some. The sample holds approximately 120,000 clones, roughly 15% seen once. Germline V gene data show CDR1 as MGHRA and CDR2 as YSYEKL. Trimming took 4 bases from V and 5 from J; bases not matched to a gene: 6. This CDR3 region has 15 residues. The receptor was derived from a female donor in good health and CMV-seropositive. Material for sequencing was PBMCs. The genes are TRBV4-1 and TRBJ1-1; the match to TRBD1 covers 11 bases. The CDR3 protein is CASSRQGTGGTEAFF. In DNA, the CDR3 is TGCGCCAGCAGCCGTCAAGGGACAGGGGGTACTGAAGCTTTCTTT.